The clone carrying this T cell receptor beta chain was counted a few times. The germline V gene encodes CDR1 MDHEN and CDR2 SYDVKM. The V gene end was trimmed by 4 bases and the J gene end by 5 bases; junction bases not matched to a gene: 2. The CDR3 runs 12 residues. This specimen comes from a study of blood T cell repertoires in COVID-19. The wider study: The study drew acute and convalescent COVID-19 samples from the United States, Italy and Spain.

Assay used: immunoSEQ multiplex PCR; TCRdb lists only in-frame clones, some missing. The data hold some 130,000 clones, with almost 80% observed a single time. Sequencing used peripheral blood. The chain is built from TRBV28 and TRBJ2-7, with TRBD1 identical over 7 bases. This TCR came from a man aged 55-75 years who had recovered from COVID-19. This CDR3 is CASSSQGNEQYF. CDR3 in DNA: TGTGCCAGCAGTTCACAGGGGAACGAGCAGTACTTC.